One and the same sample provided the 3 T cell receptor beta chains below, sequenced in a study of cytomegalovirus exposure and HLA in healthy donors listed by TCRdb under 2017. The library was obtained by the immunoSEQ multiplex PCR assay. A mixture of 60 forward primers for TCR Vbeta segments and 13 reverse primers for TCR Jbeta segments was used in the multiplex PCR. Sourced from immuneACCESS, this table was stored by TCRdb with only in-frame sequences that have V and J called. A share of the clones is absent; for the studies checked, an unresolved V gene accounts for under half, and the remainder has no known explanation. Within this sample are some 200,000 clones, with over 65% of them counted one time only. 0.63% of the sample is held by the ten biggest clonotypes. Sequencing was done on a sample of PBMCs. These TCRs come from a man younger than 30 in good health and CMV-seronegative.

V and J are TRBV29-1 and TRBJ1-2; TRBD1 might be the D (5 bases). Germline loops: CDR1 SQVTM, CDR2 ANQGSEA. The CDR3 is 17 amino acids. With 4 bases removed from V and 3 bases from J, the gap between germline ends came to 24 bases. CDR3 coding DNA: TGCAGCGTTGCCCCAATGGCCGGGGGTCGTCCTGACTATGGCTACACCTTC. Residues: CSVAPMAGGRPDYGYTF.

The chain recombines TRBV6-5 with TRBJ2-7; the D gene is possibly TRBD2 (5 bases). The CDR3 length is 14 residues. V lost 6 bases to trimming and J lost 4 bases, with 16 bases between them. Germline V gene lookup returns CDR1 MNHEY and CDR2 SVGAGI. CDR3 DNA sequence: TGTGCCAGCAGCATTCGCGACGGGATGTACGAGCAGTACTTC. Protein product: CASSIRDGMYEQYF.

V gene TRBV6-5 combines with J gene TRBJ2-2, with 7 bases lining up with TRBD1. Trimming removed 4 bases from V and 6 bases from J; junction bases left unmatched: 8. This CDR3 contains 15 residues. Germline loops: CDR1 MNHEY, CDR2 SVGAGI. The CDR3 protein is CASSSDRVWAGELFF. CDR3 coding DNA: TGTGCCAGCAGTTCCGACAGGGTGTGGGCCGGGGAGCTGTTTTTT.